These 2 T cell receptor beta chains were all obtained from the same sample, sequenced in a study of technical replicates of blood from four donors. The method was immunoSEQ multiplex PCR; TCRdb's version includes in-frame clones alone and lacks a portion of them. The data show about 82,000 clones, approximately 94% seen once. Sequences were obtained from T cells isolated from PBMCs. These receptor sequences come from a human donor in good health.

The chain employs TRBV5-1 and TRBJ2-7; D gene unclear. Trimming took 2 bases from V and 3 from J, leaving 12 bases between them. CDR3 length equals 14 residues. Germline values: CDR1 SGHRS, CDR2 YFSETQ. The CDR3 DNA follows: TGCGCCAGCAGCTTCGATATCCTCAGCTACGAGCAGTACTTC. This sequence encodes CASSFDILSYEQYF.

This chain links TRBV7-6 with TRBJ2-7, with TRBD1 identical over 7 bases. The V gene end was trimmed by 0 bases and the J gene end by 2 bases; junction bases not matched to a gene: 4. Germline-derived CDR1 and CDR2 are SGHVS and FNYEAQ. CDR3 length: 15 amino acids. For the CDR3, the DNA is TGTGCCAGCAGCTTAGCTCCCGGGACAGCCTACGAGCAGTACTTC. Translated: CASSLAPGTAYEQYF.